This TCR beta chain was observed in a study of technical replicates of blood from several donors. Germline CDR1 reads SGHTA; CDR2 reads FQGTGA. The V end was cut by 1 base, the J end by 4 bases, with 14 bases between. This CDR3 is 16 amino acids long. Only in-frame clones appear in the TCRdb table, and some are missing; sequencing was by immunoSEQ multiplex PCR. The repertoire holds some 82,000 clones, with about 93% as singletons. The sequencing input was T cells isolated from PBMCs. The receptor was isolated from a human donor in good health. The genes are TRBV7-3 and TRBJ2-1; a weak D match, TRBD1 (7 bases). The CDR3 sequence is CASSLSAPGGYNEQFF. The CDR3, as DNA: TGTGCCAGCAGCTTAAGCGCTCCAGGGGGGTACAATGAGCAGTTCTTC.